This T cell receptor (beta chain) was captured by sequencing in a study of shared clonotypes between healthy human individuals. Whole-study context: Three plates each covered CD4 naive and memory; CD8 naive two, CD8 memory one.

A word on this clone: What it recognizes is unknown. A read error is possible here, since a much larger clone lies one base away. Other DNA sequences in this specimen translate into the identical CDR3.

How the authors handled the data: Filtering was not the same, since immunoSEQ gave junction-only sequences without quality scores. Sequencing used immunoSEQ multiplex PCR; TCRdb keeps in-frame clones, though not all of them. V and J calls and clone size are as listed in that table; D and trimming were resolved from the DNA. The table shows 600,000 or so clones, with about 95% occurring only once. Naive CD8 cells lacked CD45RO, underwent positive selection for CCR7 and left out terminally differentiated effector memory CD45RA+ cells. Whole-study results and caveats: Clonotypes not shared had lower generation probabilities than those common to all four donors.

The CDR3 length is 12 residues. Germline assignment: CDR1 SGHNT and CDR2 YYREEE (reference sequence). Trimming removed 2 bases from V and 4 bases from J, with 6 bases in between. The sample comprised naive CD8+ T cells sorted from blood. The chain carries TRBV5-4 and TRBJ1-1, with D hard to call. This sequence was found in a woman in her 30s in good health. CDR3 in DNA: TGTGCCAGCAGCTTAGGGAGCACTGAAGCTTTCTTT. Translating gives CASSLGSTEAFF.